A selection of T cell receptor beta chains follows, all from one sample in a study of control samples from healthy donors and cancer patients. TCRdb's table, derived via immunoSEQ multiplex PCR, lists solely in-frame clones and lacks some. The sample consists of approximately 94,000 clones, more than 85% of them appearing once. The source material was blood. The origin of the receptors is a woman between 45 and 65 years old in good health. Each CDR3 is given without its conserved first and last residue. Clone size, where shown, is once, few, many, or a class for clones that have expanded.

size: .
J: TRBJ2-5
V: TRBV2
CDR3: ASSDESLKRGQY

size: .
J: TRBJ1-1
V: TRBV7-2
CDR3: ASSLGGSAEAF

size: .
J: TRBJ1-2
V: TRBV27
CDR3: ASSLGGTPYGLYGYT

size: .
J: TRBJ2-3
V: TRBV5-6
CDR3: ASSLGTREFTDTQY

size: .
J: TRBJ1-1
V: TRBV7-9
CDR3: ASTRQGQNTEAF

size: .
J: TRBJ1-2
V: TRBV28
CDR3: ASSFRGAFGYT

size: .
J: TRBJ2-5
V: TRBV25-1
CDR3: ASSEGRAQETQY

size: .
J: TRBJ2-5
V: TRBV5-8
CDR3: ASSLDRDQETQY

size: .
J: TRBJ2-7
V: TRBV6-5
CDR3: ASSYSRTSYEQY

size: .
J: TRBJ1-2
V: TRBV24-1
CDR3: ATSQGSYGYT

size: .
J: TRBJ2-3
V: TRBV28
CDR3: ASRGTDTQY

size: .
J: TRBJ2-7
V: TRBV7-9
CDR3: ASSLEPGRPPYEQY

size: .
J: TRBJ1-3
V: TRBV2
CDR3: ASSESQGTSGNTIY

size: once
J: TRBJ2-7
V: TRBV29-1
CDR3: SVEDLYTEQY

size: .
J: TRBJ2-2
V: TRBV7-3
CDR3: ASSLGTARTGELF

size: .
J: TRBJ1-1
V: TRBV28
CDR3: ASSLELPEAF

size: few
J: TRBJ2-1
V: TRBV13
CDR3: ASSLRTSGGALEQF

size: .
J: TRBJ2-3
V: TRBV5-5
CDR3: ASSLDGGARSDTQY

size: .
J: TRBJ2-3
V: TRBV7-3
CDR3: ASSSSGGITDTQY

size: .
J: TRBJ1-2
V: TRBV7-9
CDR3: ASSPGSNYGYT

size: once
J: TRBJ2-7
V: TRBV12-3/TRBV12-4
CDR3: ASSLRDRVF

size: .
J: TRBJ2-1
V: TRBV2
CDR3: ASSEFETRPYNEQF

size: .
J: TRBJ2-3
V: TRBV15
CDR3: ATSIIAGGPEDTQY

size: .
J: TRBJ2-7
V: TRBV3-1/TRBV3-2
CDR3: ASSRTQGAGVYEQY

size: .
J: TRBJ1-2
V: TRBV6-1
CDR3: ASSDVSGAESGYT

size: .
J: TRBJ2-3
V: TRBV3-1/TRBV3-2
CDR3: ASSQVSGGSDTQY

size: .
J: TRBJ1-3
V: TRBV6-1
CDR3: ASSEEGNTIY

size: once
J: TRBJ2-7
V: TRBV23-1
CDR3: ASSQPLQGPSTNEQY

size: .
J: TRBJ2-7
V: TRBV14
CDR3: APSQGGGRYEQY

size: .
J: TRBJ1-6
V: TRBV2
CDR3: ASSTTGGSPLH

size: .
J: TRBJ2-5
V: TRBV7-2
CDR3: ASSPPGLAGGETQY

size: .
J: TRBJ2-1
V: TRBV28
CDR3: ASSIRGGRSYNEQF

size: .
J: TRBJ2-1
V: TRBV3-1/TRBV3-2
CDR3: ASSQDTREWDEQF

size: .
J: TRBJ2-3
V: TRBV5-1
CDR3: ASSILRVDTQY

size: .
J: TRBJ2-2
V: TRBV28
CDR3: ASSFSPGWPGELF

size: .
J: TRBJ2-4
V: TRBV5-4
CDR3: ASSFISATGENIQY

size: .
J: TRBJ2-3
V: TRBV9
CDR3: ASSPQGGRDTQY

size: once
J: TRBJ2-6
V: TRBV11-3
CDR3: ASSSRLAGNSGANVLT

size: .
J: TRBJ2-1
V: TRBV6-6
CDR3: ASSRAARGEHEQF

size: .
J: TRBJ2-5
V: TRBV15
CDR3: ATSREGTVVGQTQY